This T cell receptor (beta chain) derives from a study of T cells after yellow fever vaccination. Points from the study as a whole: The secondary response showed a weaker magnitude and a faster peak, day 5 versus 15.

In germline, CDR1 is LGHNA, CDR2 YSLEER. V was clipped by 0 bases and J by 4 bases, with 8 bases between them. The CDR3 totals 14 residues. On this clonotype itself: The antigen is undetermined.

TCRdb re-analysed the 5' RACE reads in MiXCR, keeping a single row per CDR3 protein. The sample holds roughly 190,000 distinct CDR3 sequences; 11% are singletons and the top ten take less than 40%. The V gene is TRBV4-3, the J gene TRBJ2-3; D gene unclear. Sequencing was performed on CD8+ T cells sorted from PBMCs, taken 15 days after the yellow fever booster vaccination. The sequence derives from a man between 18 and 29 years old who received the YFV17D yellow fever vaccine. DNA of the CDR3: TGCGCCAGCAGCCAAGAGGACCCTTCAGATACGCAGTATTTT. Its protein is CASSQEDPSDTQYF.